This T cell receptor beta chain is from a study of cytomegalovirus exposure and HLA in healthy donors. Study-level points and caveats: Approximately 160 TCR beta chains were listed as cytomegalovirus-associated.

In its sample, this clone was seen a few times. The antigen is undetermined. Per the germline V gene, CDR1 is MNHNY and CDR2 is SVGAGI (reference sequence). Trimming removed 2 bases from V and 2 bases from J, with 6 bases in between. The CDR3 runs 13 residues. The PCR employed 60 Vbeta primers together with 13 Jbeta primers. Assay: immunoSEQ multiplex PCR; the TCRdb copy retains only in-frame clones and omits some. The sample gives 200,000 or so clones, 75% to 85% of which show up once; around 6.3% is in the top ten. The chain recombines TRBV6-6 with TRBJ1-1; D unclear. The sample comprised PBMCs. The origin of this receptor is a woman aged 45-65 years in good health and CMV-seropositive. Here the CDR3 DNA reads TGTGCCAGCAGTTACAACATTAACACTGAAGCTTTCTTT. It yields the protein CASSYNINTEAFF.